This T cell receptor (beta chain) emerged from a study of T cells expressing NK-cell markers. As for the study in general: From sorted CD3+CD56+NKG2C+, CD3+CD56+NKG2C- and CD3+CD56-NKG2C+ T cells came the TCR beta repertoires. Out of eight donors sequenced, seven tested HCMV-seropositive and the remaining one seronegative.

Remarks on this clonotype: Its antigen is unknown.

Germline V CDR1 and CDR2: MNHEY, SMNVEV (reference sequence). The CDR3 consists of 15 residues. Study conclusions and caveats: In more than 5 donors, dominant CD3+CD56+NKG2C+ clonotypes ranked among the top 10 CD8+ clonotypes.

TCRdb reprocessed the 5' RACE reads, keeping one entry per CDR3 protein, no DNA. Its table lists about 450,000 distinct CDR3 sequences. Material for sequencing was blood T cells: a sorted CD56 or NKG2C T cell subset, CD4+ or CD8+ T cells, or bulk PBMC T cells (not recorded which). This clonotype was obtained from a woman aged 18-70 years in good health. This chain joins TRBV27 and TRBJ2-7; TCRdb calls TRBD1, which cannot be checked without DNA. The CDR3 here is CASSQTGQQHYEQYF.